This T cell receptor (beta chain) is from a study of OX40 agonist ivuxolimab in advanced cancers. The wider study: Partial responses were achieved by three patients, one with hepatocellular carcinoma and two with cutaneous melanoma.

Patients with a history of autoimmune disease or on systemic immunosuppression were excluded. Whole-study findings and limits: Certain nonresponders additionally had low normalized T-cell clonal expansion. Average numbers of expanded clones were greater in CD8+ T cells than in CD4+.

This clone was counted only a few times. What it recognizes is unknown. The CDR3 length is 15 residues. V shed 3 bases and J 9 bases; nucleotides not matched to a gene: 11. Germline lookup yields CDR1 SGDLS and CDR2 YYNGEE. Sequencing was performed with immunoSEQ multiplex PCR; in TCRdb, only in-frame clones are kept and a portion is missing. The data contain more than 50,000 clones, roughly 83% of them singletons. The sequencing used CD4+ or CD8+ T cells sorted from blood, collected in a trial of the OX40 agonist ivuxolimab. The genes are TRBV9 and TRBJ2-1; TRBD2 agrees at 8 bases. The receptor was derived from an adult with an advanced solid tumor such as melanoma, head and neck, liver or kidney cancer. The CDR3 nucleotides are TGTGCCAGCAGCGGGTCCGGGACTAGGGCAATTGAGCAGTTCTTC. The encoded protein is CASSGSGTRAIEQFF. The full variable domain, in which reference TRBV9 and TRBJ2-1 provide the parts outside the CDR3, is DSGVTQTPKHLITATGQRVTLRCSPRSGDLSVYWYQQSLDQGLQFLIQYYNGEERAKGNILERFSAQQFPDLHSELNLSSLELGDSALYFCASSGSGTRAIEQFFGPGTRLTVL.